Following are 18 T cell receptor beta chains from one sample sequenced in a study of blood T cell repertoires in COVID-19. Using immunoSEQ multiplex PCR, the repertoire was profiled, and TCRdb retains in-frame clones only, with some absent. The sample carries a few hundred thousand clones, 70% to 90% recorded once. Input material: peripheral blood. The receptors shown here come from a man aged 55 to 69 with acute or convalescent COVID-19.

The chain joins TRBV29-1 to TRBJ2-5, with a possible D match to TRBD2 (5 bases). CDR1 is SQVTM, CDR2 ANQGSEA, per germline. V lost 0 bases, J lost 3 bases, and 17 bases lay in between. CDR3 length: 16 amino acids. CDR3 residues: CSVEDWGRGKKETQYF. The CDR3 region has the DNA TGCAGCGTTGAAGACTGGGGAAGAGGGAAGAAAGAGACCCAGTACTTC.

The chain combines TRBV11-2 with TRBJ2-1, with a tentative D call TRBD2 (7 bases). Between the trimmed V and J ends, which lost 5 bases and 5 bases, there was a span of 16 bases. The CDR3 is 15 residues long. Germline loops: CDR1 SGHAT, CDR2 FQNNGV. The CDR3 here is CASSPPRGQNNEQFF. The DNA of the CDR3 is TGTGCCAGCAGCCCCCCGCGGGGGCAAAACAATGAGCAGTTCTTC.

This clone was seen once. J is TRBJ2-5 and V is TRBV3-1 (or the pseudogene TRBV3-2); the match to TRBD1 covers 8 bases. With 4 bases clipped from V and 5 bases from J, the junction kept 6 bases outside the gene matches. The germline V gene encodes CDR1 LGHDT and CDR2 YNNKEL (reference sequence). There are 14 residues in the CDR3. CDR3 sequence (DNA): TGTGCCAGCAGCCTTGCCGGACAGGGCGAGACCCAGTACTTC. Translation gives CASSLAGQGETQYF.

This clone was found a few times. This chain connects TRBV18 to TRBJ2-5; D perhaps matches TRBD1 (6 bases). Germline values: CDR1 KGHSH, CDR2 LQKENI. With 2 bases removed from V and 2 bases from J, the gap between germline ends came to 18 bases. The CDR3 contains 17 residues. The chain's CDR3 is CASSPGLRDNEQETQYF. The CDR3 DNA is TGTGCCAGCTCACCAGGCCTACGGGACAATGAGCAAGAGACCCAGTACTTC.

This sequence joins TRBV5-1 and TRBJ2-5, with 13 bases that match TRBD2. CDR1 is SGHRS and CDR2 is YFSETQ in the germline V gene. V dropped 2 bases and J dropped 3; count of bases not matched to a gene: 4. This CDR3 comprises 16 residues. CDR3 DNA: TGCGCCAGCAGCTTAACCGGGACTAGCGGGGAAGAGACCCAGTACTTC. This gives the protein CASSLTGTSGEETQYF.

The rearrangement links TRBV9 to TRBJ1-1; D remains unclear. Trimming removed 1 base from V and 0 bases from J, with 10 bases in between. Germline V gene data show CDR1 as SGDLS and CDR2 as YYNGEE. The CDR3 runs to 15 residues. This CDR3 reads CASSVYNTLNTEAFF. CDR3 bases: TGTGCCAGCAGCGTATACAACACCCTGAACACTGAAGCTTTCTTT.

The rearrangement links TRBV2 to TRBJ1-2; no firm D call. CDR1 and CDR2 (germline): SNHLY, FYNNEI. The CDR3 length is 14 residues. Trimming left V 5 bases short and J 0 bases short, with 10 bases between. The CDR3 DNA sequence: TGTGCCAGCAGTCCCCCTACCTCTAACTATGGCTACACCTTC. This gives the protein CASSPPTSNYGYTF.

The CDR3 loop reads CASSQEGGLAADTGELFF. The CDR3 DNA reads TGTGCCAGCAGCCAAGAGGGGGGGCTAGCGGCTGACACCGGGGAGCTGTTTTTT. The chain recombines TRBV14 with TRBJ2-2; D is possibly TRBD2 (7 bases). CDR1 SGHDN and CDR2 FVKESK come from the germline V gene. V was clipped by 0 bases and J by 3 bases, with 17 bases between them. The CDR3 extends over 18 amino acids. Using reference TRBV14 and TRBJ2-2 for the parts outside the CDR3, the full variable domain is EAGVTQFPSHSVIEKGQTVTLRCDPISGHDNLYWYRRVMGKEIKFLLHFVKESKQDESGMPNNRFLAERTGGTYSTLKVQPAELEDSGVYFCASSQEGGLAADTGELFFGEGSRLTVL.

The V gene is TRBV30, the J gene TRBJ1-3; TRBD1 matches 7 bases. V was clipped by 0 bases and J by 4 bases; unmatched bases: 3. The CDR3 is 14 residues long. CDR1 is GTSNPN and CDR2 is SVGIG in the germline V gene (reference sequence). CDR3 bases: TGTGCCTGGAGTGTGACAGGGAGAGGAAACACCATATATTTT. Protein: CAWSVTGRGNTIYF.

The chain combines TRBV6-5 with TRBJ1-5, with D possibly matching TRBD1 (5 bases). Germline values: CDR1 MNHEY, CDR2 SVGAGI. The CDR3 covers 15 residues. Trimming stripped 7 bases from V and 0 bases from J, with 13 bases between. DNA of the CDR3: TGTGCCAGCATCTTGGGGGGGGGTAGCAATCAGCCCCAGCATTTT. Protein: CASILGGGSNQPQHF.

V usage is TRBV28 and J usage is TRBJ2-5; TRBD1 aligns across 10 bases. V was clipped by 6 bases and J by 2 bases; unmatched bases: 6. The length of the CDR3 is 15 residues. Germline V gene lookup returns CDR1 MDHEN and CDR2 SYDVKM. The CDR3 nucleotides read TGTGCCAGCAGCCCCGGGACAGGGGCACAAGAGACCCAGTACTTC. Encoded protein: CASSPGTGAQETQYF. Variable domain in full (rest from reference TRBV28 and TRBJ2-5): DVKVTQSSRYLVKRTGEKVFLECVQDMDHENMFWYRQDPGLGLRLIYFSYDVKMKEKGDIPEGYSVSREKKERFSLILESASTNQTSMYLCASSPGTGAQETQYFGPGTRLLVL.

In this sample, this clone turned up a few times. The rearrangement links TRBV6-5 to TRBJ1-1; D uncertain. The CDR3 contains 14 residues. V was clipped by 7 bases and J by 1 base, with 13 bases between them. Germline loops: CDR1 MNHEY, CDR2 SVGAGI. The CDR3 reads CASTPNRGNTEAFF. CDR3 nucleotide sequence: TGTGCCAGCACTCCGAATCGGGGGAACACTGAAGCTTTCTTT.

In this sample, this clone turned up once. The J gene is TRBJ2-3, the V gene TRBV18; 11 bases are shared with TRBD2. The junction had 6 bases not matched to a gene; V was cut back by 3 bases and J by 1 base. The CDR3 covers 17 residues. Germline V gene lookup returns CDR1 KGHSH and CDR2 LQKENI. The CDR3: CASSPDGLAGGTDTQYF. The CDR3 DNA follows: TGTGCCAGCTCACCCGATGGACTAGCGGGTGGCACAGATACGCAGTATTTT.

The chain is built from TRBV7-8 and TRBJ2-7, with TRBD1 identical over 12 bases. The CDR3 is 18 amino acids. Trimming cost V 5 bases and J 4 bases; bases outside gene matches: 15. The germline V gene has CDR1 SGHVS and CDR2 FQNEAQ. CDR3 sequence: CASSPVGGQGAQRYEQYF. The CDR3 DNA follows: TGTGCCAGCAGCCCAGTGGGGGGACAGGGGGCGCAGAGGTACGAGCAGTACTTC.

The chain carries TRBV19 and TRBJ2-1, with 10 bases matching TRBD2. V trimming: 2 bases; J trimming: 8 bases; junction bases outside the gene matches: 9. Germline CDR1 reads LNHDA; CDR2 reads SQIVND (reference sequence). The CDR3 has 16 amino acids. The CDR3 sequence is CASSIQAQRGGHEQFF. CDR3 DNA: TGTGCCAGTAGTATACAGGCACAGCGGGGGGGCCATGAGCAGTTCTTC.

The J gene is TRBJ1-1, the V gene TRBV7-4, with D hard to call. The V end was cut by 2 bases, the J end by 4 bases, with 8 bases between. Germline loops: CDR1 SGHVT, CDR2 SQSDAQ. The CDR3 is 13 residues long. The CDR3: CASSLSGSTEAFF. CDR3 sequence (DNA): TGTGCCAGCAGCTTATCCGGGAGCACTGAAGCTTTCTTT.

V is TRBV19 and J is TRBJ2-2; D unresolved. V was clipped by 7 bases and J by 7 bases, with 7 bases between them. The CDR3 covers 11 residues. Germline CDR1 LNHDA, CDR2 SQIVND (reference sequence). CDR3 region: CASKRGGELFF. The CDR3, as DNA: TGTGCCAGTAAGCGCGGCGGGGAGCTGTTTTTT. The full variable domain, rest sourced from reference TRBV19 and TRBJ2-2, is DGGITQSPKYLFRKEGQNVTLSCEQNLNHDAMYWYRQDPGQGLRLIYYSQIVNDFQKGDIAEGYSVSREKKESFPLTVTSAQKNPTAFYLCASKRGGELFFGEGSRLTVL.

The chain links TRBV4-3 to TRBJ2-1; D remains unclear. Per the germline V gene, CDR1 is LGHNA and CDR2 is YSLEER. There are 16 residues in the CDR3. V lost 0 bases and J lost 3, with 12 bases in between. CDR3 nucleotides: TGCGCCAGCAGCCAAGAGGGTAGGAGTCGCTACAATGAGCAGTTCTTC. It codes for CASSQEGRSRYNEQFF.